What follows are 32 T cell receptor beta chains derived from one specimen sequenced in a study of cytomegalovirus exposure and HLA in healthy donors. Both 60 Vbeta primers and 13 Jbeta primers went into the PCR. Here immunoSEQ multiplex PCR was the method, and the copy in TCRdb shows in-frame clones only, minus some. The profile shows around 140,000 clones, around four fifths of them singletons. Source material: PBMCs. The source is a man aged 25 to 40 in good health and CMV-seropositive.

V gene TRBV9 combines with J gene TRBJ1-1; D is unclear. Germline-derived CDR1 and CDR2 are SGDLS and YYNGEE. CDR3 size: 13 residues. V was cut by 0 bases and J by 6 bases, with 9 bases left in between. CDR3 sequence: CASSVEGRPEAFF. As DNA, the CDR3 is TGTGCCAGCAGCGTAGAAGGGAGGCCTGAAGCTTTCTTT.

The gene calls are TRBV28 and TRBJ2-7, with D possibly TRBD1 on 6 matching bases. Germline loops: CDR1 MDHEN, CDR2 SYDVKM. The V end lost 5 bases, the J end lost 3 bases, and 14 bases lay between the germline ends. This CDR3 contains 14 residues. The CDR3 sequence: CASSLPGQNYEQYF. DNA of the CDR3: TGTGCCAGCAGTCTGCCCGGACAGAACTACGAGCAGTACTTC.

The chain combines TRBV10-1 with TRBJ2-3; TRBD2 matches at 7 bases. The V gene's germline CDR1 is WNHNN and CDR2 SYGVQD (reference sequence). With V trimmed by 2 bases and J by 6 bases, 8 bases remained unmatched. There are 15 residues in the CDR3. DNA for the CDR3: TGCGCCAGCAGTGAGGGGGGGGAGCCGCCGGATACGCAGTATTTT. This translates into CASSEGGEPPDTQYF.

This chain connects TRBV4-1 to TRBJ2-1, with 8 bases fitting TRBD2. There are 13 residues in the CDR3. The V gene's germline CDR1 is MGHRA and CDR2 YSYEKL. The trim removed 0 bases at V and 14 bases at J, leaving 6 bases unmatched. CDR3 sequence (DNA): TGCGCCAGCAGCCAAGATATTAGCGGGATCGAGTTCTTC. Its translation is CASSQDISGIEFF.

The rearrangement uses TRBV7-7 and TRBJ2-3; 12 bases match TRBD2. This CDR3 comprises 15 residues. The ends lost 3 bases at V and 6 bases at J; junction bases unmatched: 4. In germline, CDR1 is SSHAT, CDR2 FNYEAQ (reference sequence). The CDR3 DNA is TGTGCCAGCAGCTTCGGACTAGCGGGGAAGGATACGCAGTATTTT. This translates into CASSFGLAGKDTQYF.

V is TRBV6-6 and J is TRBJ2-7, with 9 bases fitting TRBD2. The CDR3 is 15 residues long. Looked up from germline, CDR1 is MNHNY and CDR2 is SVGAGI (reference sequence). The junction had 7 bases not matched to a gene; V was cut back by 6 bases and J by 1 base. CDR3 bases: TGTGCCAGCAGACAGGGGACTAGCCCTTCCTACGAGCAGTACTTC. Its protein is CASRQGTSPSYEQYF.

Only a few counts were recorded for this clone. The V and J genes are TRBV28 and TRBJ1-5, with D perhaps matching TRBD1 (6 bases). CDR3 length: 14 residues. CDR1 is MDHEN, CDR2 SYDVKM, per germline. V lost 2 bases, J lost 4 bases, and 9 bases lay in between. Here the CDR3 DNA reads TGTGCCAGCAGTTTAATCAGGGGAAATCAGCCCCAGCATTTT. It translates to CASSLIRGNQPQHF.

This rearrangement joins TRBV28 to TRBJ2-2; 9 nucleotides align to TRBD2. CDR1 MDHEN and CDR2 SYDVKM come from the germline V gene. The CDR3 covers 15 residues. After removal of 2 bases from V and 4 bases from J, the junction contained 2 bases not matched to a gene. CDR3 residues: CASSLIAGATGELFF. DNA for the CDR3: TGTGCCAGCAGTTTAATAGCGGGAGCCACCGGGGAGCTGTTTTTT. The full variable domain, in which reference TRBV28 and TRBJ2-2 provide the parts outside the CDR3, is DVKVTQSSRYLVKRTGEKVFLECVQDMDHENMFWYRQDPGLGLRLIYFSYDVKMKEKGDIPEGYSVSREKKERFSLILESASTNQTSMYLCASSLIAGATGELFFGEGSRLTVL.

The CDR3 nucleotides are TGCGCCAGCAGCTATTCCCGGGACAGCTATAATTCACCCCTCCACTTT. This translates into CASSYSRDSYNSPLHF. V is TRBV5-1 and J is TRBJ1-6, with 7 bases matching TRBD1. J was trimmed by 3 bases and V by 3 bases; bases with no gene match: 6. CDR1 and CDR2 from the germline V gene are SGHRS and YFSETQ. The CDR3 runs to 16 residues.

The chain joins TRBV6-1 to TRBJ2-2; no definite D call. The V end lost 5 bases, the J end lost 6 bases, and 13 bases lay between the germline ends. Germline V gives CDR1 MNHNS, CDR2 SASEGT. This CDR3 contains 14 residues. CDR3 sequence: CASSLLRLAGELFF. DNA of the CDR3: TGTGCCAGCAGTCTATTGAGGCTCGCCGGGGAGCTGTTTTTT.

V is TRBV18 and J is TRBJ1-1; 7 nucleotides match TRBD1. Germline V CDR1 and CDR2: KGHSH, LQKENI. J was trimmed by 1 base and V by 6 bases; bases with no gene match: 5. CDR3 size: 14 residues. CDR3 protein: CASSPRTGNTEAFF. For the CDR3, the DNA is TGTGCCAGCTCTCCTCGGACAGGGAACACTGAAGCTTTCTTT.

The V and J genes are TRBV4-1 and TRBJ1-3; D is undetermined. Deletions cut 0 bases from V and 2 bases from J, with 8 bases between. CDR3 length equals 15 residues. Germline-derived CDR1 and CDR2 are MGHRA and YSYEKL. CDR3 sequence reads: CASSQDLGAGNTIYF. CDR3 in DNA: TGCGCCAGCAGCCAAGATCTGGGAGCTGGAAACACCATATATTTT.

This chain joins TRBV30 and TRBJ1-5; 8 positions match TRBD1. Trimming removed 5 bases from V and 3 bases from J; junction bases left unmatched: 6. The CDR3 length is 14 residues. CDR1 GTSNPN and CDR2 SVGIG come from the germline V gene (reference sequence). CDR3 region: CAWGGQEFNQPQHF. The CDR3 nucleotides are TGTGCCTGGGGGGGACAGGAGTTCAATCAGCCCCAGCATTTT.

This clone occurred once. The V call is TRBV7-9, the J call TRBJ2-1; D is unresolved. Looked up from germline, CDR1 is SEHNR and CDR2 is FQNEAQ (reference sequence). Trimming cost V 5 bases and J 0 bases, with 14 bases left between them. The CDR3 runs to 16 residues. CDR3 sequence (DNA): TGTGCCAGCAGCCCCGGTTCAGGAAACTCCTACAATGAGCAGTTCTTC. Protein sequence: CASSPGSGNSYNEQFF.

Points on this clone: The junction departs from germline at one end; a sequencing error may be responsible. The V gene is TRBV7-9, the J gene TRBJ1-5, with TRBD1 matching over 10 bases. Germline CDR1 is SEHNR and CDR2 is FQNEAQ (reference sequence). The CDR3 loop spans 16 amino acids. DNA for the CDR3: TGTTCCAGCAGCTTAGGGGGACAGGGGCCGTATCAGCCCCAGCATTTT. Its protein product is CSSSLGGQGPYQPQHF.

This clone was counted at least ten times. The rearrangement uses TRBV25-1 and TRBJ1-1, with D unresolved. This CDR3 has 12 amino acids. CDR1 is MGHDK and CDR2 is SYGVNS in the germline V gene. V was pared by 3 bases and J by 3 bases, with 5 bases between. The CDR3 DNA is TGTGCCAGCAGTGACCCTGACACTGAAGCTTTCTTT. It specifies CASSDPDTEAFF. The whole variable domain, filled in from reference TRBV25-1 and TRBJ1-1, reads EADIYQTPRYLVIGTGKKITLECSQTMGHDKMYWYQQDPGMELHLIHYSYGVNSTEKGDLSSESTVSRIRTEHFPLTLESARPSHTSQYLCASSDPDTEAFFGQGTRLTVV.

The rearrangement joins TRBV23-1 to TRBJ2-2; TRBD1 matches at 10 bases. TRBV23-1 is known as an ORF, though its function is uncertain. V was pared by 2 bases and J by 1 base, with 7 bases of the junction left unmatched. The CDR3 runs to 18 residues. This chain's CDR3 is CASSQPGQGSLNTGELFF. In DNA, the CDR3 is TGCGCCAGCAGTCAACCGGGACAGGGGTCATTGAACACCGGGGAGCTGTTTTTT.

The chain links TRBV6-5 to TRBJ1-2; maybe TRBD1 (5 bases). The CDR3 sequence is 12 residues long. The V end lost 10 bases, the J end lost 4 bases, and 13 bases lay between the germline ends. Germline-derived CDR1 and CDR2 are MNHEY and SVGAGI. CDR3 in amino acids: CATEGQTYGYTF. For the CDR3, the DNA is TGTGCCACCGAAGGACAAACCTATGGCTACACCTTC.

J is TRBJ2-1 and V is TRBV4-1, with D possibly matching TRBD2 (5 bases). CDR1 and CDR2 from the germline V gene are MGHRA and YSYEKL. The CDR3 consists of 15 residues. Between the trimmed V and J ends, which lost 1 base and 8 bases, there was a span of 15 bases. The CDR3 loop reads CASSQVPGIVDEQFF. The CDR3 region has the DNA TGCGCCAGCAGCCAAGTCCCCGGGATCGTCGATGAGCAGTTCTTC.

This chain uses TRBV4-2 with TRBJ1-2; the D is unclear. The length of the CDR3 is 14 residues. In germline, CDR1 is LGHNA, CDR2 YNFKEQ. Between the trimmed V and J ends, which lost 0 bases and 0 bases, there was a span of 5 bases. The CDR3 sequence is CASSQDLPNYGYTF. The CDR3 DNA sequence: TGTGCCAGCAGCCAAGATCTACCTAACTATGGCTACACCTTC.

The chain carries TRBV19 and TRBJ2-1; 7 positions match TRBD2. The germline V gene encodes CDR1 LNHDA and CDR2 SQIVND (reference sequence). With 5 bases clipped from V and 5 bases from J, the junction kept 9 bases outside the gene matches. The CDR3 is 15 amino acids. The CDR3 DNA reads TGTGCCAGTAGTCCTTTGGGGGGGACTCACAATGAGCAGTTCTTC. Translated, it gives CASSPLGGTHNEQFF.

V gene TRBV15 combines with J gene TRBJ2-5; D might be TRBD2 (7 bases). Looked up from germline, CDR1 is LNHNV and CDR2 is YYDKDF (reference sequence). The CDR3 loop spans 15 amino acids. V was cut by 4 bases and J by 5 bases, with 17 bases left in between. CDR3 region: CATSIISGGRETQYF. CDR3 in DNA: TGTGCCACCAGCATAATCTCGGGGGGCCGCGAGACCCAGTACTTC.

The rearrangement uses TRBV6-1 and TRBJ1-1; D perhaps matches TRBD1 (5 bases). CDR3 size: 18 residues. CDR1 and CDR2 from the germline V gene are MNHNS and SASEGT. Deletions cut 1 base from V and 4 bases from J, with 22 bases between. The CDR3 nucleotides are TGTGCCAGCAGTGAAGAAGTCAGGGTGACTGGGCTGTTCACTGAAGCTTTCTTT. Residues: CASSEEVRVTGLFTEAFF.

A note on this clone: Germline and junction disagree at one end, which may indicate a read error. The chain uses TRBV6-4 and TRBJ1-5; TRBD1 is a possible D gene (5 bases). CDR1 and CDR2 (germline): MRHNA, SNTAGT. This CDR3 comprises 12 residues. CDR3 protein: CLRRDSNQPQHF. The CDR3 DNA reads TGCCTTCGGAGGGACAGCAATCAGCCCCAGCATTTT.

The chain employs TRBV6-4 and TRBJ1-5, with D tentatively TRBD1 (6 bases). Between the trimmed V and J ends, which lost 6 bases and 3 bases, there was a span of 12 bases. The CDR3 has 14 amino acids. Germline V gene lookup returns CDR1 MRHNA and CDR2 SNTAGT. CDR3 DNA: TGTGCCAGCAGGCAGGGGCGGTCCAATCAGCCCCAGCATTTT. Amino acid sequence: CASRQGRSNQPQHF.

CDR3 sequence: CSLGYGAGNYNEQFF. The CDR3 nucleotides read TGCAGCCTCGGGTACGGCGCGGGAAACTACAATGAGCAGTTCTTC. This chain links TRBV29-1 with TRBJ2-1; possibly TRBD2 for D (6 bases). The V end was cut by 8 bases, the J end by 3 bases, with 20 bases between. The CDR3 totals 15 residues. Germline assignment: CDR1 SQVTM and CDR2 ANQGSEA.

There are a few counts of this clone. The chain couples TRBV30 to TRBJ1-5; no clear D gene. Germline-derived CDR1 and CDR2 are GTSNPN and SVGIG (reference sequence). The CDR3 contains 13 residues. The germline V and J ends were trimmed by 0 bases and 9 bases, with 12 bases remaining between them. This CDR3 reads CAWSVRLRGPQHF. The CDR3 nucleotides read TGTGCCTGGAGTGTTCGCCTGCGGGGGCCCCAGCATTTT.

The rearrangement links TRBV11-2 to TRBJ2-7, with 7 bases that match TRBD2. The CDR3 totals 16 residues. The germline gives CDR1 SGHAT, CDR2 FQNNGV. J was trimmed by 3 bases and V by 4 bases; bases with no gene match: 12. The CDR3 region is CASSSGGTRMVYEQYF. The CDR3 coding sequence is TGTGCCAGCAGCTCGGGGGGTACGCGGATGGTCTACGAGCAGTACTTC. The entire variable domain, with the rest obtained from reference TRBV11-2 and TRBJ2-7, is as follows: EAGVAQSPRYKIIEKRQSVAFWCNPISGHATLYWYQQILGQGPKLLIQFQNNGVVDDSQLPKDRFSAERLKGVDSTLKIQPAKLEDSAVYLCASSSGGTRMVYEQYFGPGTRLTVT.

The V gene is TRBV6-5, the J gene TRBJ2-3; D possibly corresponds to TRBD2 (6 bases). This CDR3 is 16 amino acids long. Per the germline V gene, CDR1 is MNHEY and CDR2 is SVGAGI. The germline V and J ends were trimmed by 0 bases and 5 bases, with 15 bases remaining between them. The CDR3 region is CASSYSGLRGGDTQYF. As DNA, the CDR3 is TGTGCCAGCAGTTACTCGGGACTCCGGGGTGGAGATACGCAGTATTTT.

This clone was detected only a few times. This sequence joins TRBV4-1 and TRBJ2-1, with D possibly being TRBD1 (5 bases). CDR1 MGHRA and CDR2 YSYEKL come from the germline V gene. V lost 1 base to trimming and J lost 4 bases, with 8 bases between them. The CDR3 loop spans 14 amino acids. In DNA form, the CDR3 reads TGCGCCAGCAGCCAAGGATCAGGGTACAATGAGCAGTTCTTC. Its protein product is CASSQGSGYNEQFF.

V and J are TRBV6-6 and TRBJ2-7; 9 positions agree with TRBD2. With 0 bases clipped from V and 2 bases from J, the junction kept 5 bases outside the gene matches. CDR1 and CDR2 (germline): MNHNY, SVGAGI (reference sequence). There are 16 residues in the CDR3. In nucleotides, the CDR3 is TGTGCCAGCAGTTACTCTTCTAGCGGGACGACCTACGAGCAGTACTTC. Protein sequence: CASSYSSSGTTYEQYF.

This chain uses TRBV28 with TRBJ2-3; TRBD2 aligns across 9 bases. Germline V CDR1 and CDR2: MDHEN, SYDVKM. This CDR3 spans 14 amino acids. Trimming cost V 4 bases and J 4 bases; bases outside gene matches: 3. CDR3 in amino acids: CASSWTSVADTQYF. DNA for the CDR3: TGTGCCAGCAGTTGGACTAGCGTAGCAGATACGCAGTATTTT.